The clone carrying this T cell receptor (beta chain) appeared a few times. This CDR3 comprises 15 residues. J lost 4 bases, V lost 3 bases, and 6 bases had no gene match. Germline V gene data show CDR1 as LGHDT and CDR2 as YNNKEL (reference sequence). The record originates from a study of blood T cell repertoires in COVID-19. Here immunoSEQ multiplex PCR was the method, and the copy in TCRdb shows in-frame clones only, minus some. The sample has about 66,000 clones, about 86% seen once. Input material: peripheral blood. The sequence derives from a man in his fifties with active COVID-19. The rearrangement joins TRBV3-1 (or the pseudogene TRBV3-2) to TRBJ1-3; 7 nucleotides line up with TRBD1. The CDR3 DNA sequence: TGTGCCAGCAGCCAGGGGACAGCCTCGGGAAACACCATATATTTT. Its translation: CASSQGTASGNTIYF.